This T cell receptor beta chain derives from a study of graft-versus-host responses after intestinal transplantation. The wider study: Transplant recipients had multivisceral, liver-intestinal, or isolated intestinal grafts. Following induction with anti-thymocyte globulin, all recipients were given tacrolimus and steroids for approximately 3 years. Study findings and constraints: Association was observed between peak circulating GvH clone levels and early post-transplant HvG declines. Marrow from the recipient contained GvH clones, some of which had appeared first in ileum or blood.

This CDR3 is built from 14 residues. V lost 2 bases and J lost 10; bases outside the gene matches: 6. Germline lookup yields CDR1 GTSNPN and CDR2 SVGIG (reference sequence). With respect to this clone: Antigen unknown.

Produced via immunoSEQ multiplex PCR; TCRdb's table is partial and in-frame only. Found here are 80,000 to 95,000 clones, about 92% of them singletons; the top ten hold roughly 2%. The chain uses TRBV30 and TRBJ2-1; 12 nucleotides agree with TRBD1. This sequence originates from a human donor who received an intestinal transplant. This material consisted of unstimulated CD8+ T cells sorted from spleen or lymph node cells, taken before intestinal transplant. The CDR3 sequence: CAWSPGTGGFEQFF. In DNA, the CDR3 is TGTGCCTGGAGTCCCGGGACAGGGGGCTTCGAGCAGTTCTTC. The variable domain in full, completed from reference TRBV30 and TRBJ2-1, reads SQTIHQWPATLVQPVGSPLSLECTVEGTSNPNLYWYRQAAGRGLQLLFYSVGIGQISSEVPQNLSASRPQDRQFILSSKKLLLSDSGFYLCAWSPGTGGFEQFFGPGTRLTVL.